Reported below is one T cell receptor beta chain. The sample is drawn from a study of T cell changes during pregnancy in multiple sclerosis. The repertoire was sequenced with immunoSEQ multiplex PCR; TCRdb's copy has only in-frame clones and lacks some. The sample shows tens of thousands of clones, approximately 93% of them seen only once. The CDR3 has 14 residues. Trimming took off 0 bases at V and 4 bases at J, with 9 bases between the two ends. CDR1 and CDR2 (germline): MNHEY, SMNVEV (reference sequence). This TCR was sampled from a female donor with multiple sclerosis, enrolled in a pregnancy study. Sequencing was performed on CD8+ T cells from peripheral blood mononuclear cells, taken in the third trimester of pregnancy. This chain connects TRBV27 to TRBJ1-2; D may be TRBD1 (6 bases). CDR3 sequence (DNA): TGTGCCAGCAGTTTATCTGGGACATCCTATGGCTACACCTTC. Amino acid sequence: CASSLSGTSYGYTF.